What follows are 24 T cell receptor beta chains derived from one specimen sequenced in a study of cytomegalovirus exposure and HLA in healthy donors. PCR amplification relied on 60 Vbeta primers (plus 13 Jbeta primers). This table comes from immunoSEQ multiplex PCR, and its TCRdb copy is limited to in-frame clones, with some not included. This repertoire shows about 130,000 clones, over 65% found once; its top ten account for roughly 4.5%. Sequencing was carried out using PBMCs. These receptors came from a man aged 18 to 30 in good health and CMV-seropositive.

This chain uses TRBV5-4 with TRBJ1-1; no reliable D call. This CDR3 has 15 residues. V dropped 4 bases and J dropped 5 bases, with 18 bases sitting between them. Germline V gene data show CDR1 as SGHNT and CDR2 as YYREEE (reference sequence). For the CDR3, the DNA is TGTGCCAGCAGCCCCCGGACTGAGGGAACGACTGAAGCTTTCTTT. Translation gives CASSPRTEGTTEAFF.

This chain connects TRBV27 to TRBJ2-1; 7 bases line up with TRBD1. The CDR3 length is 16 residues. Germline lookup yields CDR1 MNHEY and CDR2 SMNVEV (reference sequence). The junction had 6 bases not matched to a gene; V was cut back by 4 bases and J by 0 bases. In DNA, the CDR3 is TGTGCCAGCAGTTCTAAGGGGGCCTTCTCCTACAATGAGCAGTTCTTC. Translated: CASSSKGAFSYNEQFF.

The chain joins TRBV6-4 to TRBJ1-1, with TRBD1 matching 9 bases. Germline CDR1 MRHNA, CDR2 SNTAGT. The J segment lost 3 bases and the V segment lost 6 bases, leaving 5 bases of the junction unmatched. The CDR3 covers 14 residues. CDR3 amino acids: CASSAGQGYTEAFF. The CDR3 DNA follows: TGTGCCAGCAGCGCGGGACAGGGATACACTGAAGCTTTCTTT.

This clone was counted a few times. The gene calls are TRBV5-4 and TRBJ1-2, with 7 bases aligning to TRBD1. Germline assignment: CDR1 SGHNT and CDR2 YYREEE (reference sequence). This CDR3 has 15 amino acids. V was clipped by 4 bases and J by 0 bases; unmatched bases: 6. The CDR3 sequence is CASSPTGRSNYGYTF. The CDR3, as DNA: TGTGCCAGCAGCCCGACAGGGAGGTCTAACTATGGCTACACCTTC.

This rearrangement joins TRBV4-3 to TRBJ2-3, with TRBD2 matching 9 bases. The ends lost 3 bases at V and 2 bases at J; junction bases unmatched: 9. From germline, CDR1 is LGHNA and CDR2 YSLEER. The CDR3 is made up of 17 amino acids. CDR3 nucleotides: TGCGCCAGCAGCCATGCGGGACTAGCAGACCCCACAGATACGCAGTATTTT. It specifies CASSHAGLADPTDTQYF.

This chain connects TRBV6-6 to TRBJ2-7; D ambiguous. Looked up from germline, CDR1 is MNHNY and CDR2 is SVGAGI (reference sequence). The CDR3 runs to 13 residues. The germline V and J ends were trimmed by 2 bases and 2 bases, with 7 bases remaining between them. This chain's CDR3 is CASSYAKTYEQYF. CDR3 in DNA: TGTGCCAGCAGTTACGCGAAAACCTACGAGCAGTACTTC.

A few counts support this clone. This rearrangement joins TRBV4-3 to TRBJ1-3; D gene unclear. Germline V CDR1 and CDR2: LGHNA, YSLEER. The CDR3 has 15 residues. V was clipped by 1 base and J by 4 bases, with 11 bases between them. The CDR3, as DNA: TGCGCCAGCAGCCAAGGCGTAGCAGCAGGAAACACCATATATTTT. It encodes CASSQGVAAGNTIYF.

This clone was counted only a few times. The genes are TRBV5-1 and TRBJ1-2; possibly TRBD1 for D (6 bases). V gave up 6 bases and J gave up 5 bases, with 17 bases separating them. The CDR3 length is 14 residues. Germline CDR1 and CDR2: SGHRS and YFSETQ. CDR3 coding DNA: TGCGCCAGCACCGACATCAGGGGCGGGTATGGCTACACCTTC. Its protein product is CASTDIRGGYGYTF.

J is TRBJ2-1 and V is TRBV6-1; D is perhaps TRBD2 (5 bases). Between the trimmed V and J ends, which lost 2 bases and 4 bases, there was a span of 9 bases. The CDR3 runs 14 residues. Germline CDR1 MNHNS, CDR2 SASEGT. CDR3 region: CASSELGVYNEQFF. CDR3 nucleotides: TGTGCCAGCAGTGAATTGGGAGTTTACAATGAGCAGTTCTTC.

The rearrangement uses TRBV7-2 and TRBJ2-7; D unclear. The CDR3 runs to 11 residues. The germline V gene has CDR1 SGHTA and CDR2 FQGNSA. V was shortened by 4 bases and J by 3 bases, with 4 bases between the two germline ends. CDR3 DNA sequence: TGTGCCAGCAGCTCCCACTACGAGCAGTACTTC. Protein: CASSSHYEQYF.

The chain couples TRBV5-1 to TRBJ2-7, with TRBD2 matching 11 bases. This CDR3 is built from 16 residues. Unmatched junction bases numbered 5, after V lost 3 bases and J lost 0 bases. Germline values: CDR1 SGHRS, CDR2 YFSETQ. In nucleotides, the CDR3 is TGCGCCAGCAGCTACTCCGGGACTAGCGGCTCCTACGAGCAGTACTTC. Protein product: CASSYSGTSGSYEQYF. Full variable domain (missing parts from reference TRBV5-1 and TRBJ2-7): KAGVTQTPRYLIKTRGQQVTLSCSPISGHRSVSWYQQTPGQGLQFLFEYFSETQRNKGNFPGRFSGRQFSNSRSEMNVSTLELGDSALYLCASSYSGTSGSYEQYFGPGTRLTVT.

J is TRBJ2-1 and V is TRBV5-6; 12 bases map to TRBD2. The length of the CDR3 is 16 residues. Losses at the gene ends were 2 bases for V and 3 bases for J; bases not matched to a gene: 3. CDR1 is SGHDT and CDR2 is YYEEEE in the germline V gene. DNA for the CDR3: TGTGCCAGCAGCTTACCGGGACTAGCGGGCTACAATGAGCAGTTCTTC. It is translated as CASSLPGLAGYNEQFF.

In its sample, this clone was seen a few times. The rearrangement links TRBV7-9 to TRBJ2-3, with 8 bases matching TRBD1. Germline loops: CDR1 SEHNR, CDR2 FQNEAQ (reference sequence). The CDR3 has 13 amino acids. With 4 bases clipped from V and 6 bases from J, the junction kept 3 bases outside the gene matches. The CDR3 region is CASSSGQGDTQYF. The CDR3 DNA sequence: TGTGCCAGCAGCTCCGGACAGGGTGATACGCAGTATTTT.

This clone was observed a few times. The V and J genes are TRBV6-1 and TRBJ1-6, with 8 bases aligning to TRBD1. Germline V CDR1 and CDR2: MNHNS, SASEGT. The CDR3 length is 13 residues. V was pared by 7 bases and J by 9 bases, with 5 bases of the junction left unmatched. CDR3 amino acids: CASIMTGVSPLHF. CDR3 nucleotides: TGTGCCAGCATCATGACAGGGGTTTCACCCCTCCACTTT.

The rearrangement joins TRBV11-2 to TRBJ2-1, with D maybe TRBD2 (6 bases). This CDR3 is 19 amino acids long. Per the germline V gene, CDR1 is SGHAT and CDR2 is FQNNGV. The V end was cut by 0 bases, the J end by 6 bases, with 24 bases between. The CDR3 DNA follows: TGTGCCAGCAGCTTAGATAAAAGGGTTAGGAGGGTTTGGTCCAATGAGCAGTTCTTC. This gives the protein CASSLDKRVRRVWSNEQFF.

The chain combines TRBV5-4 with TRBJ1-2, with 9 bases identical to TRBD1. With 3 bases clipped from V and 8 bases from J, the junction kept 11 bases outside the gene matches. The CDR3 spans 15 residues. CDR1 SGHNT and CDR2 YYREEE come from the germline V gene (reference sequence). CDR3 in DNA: TGTGCCAGCAGCTACGGGACAGGGACTTTTCGAGGCTACACCTTC. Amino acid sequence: CASSYGTGTFRGYTF.

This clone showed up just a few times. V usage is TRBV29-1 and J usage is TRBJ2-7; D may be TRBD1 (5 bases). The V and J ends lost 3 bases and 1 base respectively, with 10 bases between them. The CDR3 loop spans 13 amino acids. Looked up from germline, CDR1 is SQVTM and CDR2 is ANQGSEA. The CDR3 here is CSVETDPSYEQYF. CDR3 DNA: TGCAGCGTTGAGACAGACCCGTCCTACGAGCAGTACTTC.

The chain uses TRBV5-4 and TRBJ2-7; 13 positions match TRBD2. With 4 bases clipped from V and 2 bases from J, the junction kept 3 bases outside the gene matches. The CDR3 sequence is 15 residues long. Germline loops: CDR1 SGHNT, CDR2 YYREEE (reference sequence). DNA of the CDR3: TGTGCCAGCAGCCCGGGGACTAGCGGGACCTACGAGCAGTACTTC. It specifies CASSPGTSGTYEQYF.

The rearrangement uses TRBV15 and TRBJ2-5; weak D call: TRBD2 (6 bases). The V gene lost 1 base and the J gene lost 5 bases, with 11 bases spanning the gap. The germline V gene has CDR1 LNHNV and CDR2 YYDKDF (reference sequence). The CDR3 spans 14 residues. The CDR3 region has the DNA TGTGCCACCAGCAGAGGAGGAGGGAGGGAGACCCAGTACTTC. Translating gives CATSRGGGRETQYF.

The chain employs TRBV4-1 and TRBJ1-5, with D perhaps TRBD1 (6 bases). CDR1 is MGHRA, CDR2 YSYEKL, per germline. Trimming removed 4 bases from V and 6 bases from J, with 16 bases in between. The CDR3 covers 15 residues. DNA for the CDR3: TGCGCCAGCAGCCGGGGACCAGGGGAAGGTCAGCCCCAGCATTTT. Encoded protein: CASSRGPGEGQPQHF.

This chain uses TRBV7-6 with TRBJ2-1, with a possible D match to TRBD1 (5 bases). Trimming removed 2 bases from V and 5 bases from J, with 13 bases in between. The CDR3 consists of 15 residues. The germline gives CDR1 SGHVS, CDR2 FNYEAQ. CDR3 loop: CASSLQGAVNNEQFF. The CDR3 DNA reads TGTGCCAGCAGCTTACAAGGGGCTGTCAACAATGAGCAGTTCTTC.

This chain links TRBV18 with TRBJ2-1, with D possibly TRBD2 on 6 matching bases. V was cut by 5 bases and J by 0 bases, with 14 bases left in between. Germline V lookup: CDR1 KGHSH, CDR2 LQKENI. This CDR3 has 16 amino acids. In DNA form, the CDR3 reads TGTGCCAGCTCAGCCCGGGACGGGGGCTCCTACAATGAGCAGTTCTTC. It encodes CASSARDGGSYNEQFF.

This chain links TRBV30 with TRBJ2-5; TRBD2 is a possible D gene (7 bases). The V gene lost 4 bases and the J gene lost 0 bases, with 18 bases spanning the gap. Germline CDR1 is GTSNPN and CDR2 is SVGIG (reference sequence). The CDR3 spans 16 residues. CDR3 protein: CAWNSGGGGYQETQYF. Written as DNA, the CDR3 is TGTGCCTGGAATAGTGGAGGGGGGGGATACCAAGAGACCCAGTACTTC.

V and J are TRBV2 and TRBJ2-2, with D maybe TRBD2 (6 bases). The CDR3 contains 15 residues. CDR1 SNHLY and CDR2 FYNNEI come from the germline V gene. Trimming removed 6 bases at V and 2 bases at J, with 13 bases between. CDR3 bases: TGTGCCAGCAGGGGGGGACCCATTAACACCGGGGAGCTGTTTTTT. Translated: CASRGGPINTGELFF.